The 13 T cell receptor beta chains below all came from one sample that was sequenced in a study of post-analysis software for immune sequencing data. These TCRs are of unknown antigen specificity. Study results and caveats: Five or six TRBV segments were more frequent in patients than controls; TRBV5-6, TRBV5-1 and TRBV20-1 belonged to this group.

Sequencing libraries made from TCR beta cDNA carried unique molecular identifiers. MiXCR, applied by TCRdb to the PCR reads, yields one record per CDR3 protein. The data show about 200,000 distinct CDR3 sequences, approximately 30% seen once. The sequencing sample was made of blood. The receptors come from a girl aged 2-17 years with multiple sclerosis.

The gene calls are TRBV2 and TRBJ1-1; TRBD1 aligns across 9 bases. This CDR3 region has 12 residues. The germline V gene encodes CDR1 SNHLY and CDR2 FYNNEI. The trim removed 8 bases at V and 5 bases at J, leaving 3 bases unmatched. The CDR3 protein is CASWDRATEAFF. For the CDR3, the DNA is TGTGCCAGCTGGGACAGGGCGACTGAAGCTTTCTTT.

V and J are TRBV7-2 and TRBJ2-5; D unclear. Germline V gene lookup returns CDR1 SGHTA and CDR2 FQGNSA. Deletions cut 5 bases from V and 2 bases from J, with 3 bases between. The CDR3 is 11 amino acids. The CDR3 reads CASSKQETQYF. Here the CDR3 DNA reads TGTGCCAGCAGCAAACAAGAGACCCAGTACTTC.

This rearrangement joins TRBV29-1 to TRBJ1-1, with a tentative D call TRBD1 (5 bases). Trimming removed 1 base at V and 1 base at J, with 13 bases between. In germline, CDR1 is SQVTM, CDR2 ANQGSEA. This CDR3 comprises 15 residues. The CDR3 sequence is CSVEVGGRENTEAFF. The CDR3 DNA sequence: TGCAGCGTTGAAGTAGGAGGCAGGGAGAACACTGAAGCTTTCTTT.

This clonotype was counted only a few times. The chain couples TRBV29-1 to TRBJ2-7, with 14 bases matching TRBD2. CDR3 length equals 15 residues. Germline CDR1 and CDR2: SQVTM and ANQGSEA. V shed 8 bases and J 7 bases; nucleotides not matched to a gene: 13. CDR3 amino acids: CSTTGLAGAYNEQYF. CDR3 nucleotides: TGCAGCACCACGGGACTAGCGGGAGCGTACAATGAGCAGTACTTC.

The chain uses TRBV11-3 and TRBJ1-1, with D perhaps matching TRBD1 (5 bases). The V gene lost 5 bases and the J gene lost 8 bases, with 21 bases spanning the gap. Germline lookup yields CDR1 SGHNT and CDR2 YENEEA. The CDR3 extends over 15 amino acids. CDR3 amino acids: CASSLGGHQGVEAFF. The CDR3 DNA reads as TGTGCCAGCAGCCTCGGCGGGCATCAGGGCGTGGAAGCTTTCTTT.

This clonotype was found many times. The chain joins TRBV28 to TRBJ2-3; the D gene is possibly TRBD2 (5 bases). The CDR3 sequence is 16 residues long. Germline CDR1 MDHEN, CDR2 SYDVKM. Trimming removed 6 bases from V and 4 bases from J, with 20 bases in between. The DNA of the CDR3 is TGTGCCAGCAGCTTAATTGGAGCGGATCCATCAGATACGCAGTATTTT. Translating it yields CASSLIGADPSDTQYF.

This clonotype was recorded many times. The rearrangement uses TRBV7-9 and TRBJ1-1; D unclear. This CDR3 region has 13 residues. CDR1 and CDR2 (germline): SEHNR, FQNEAQ (reference sequence). With 4 bases removed from V and 1 base from J, the gap between germline ends came to 7 bases. The CDR3 region is CASSSVENTEAFF. The CDR3 coding sequence is TGTGCCAGCAGCTCCGTCGAGAACACTGAAGCTTTCTTT.

The CDR3 loop is CSASDRAAAGYTF. The CDR3 region has the DNA TGCAGTGCGAGCGACAGGGCCGCGGCTGGCTACACCTTC. The chain recombines TRBV20-1 with TRBJ1-2; 7 nucleotides line up with TRBD1. V lost 6 bases and J lost 7; bases outside the gene matches: 11. This CDR3 is built from 13 residues. CDR1 is DFQATT and CDR2 is SNEGSKA in the germline V gene (reference sequence).

The chain combines TRBV4-2 with TRBJ1-6, with a weak D call TRBD1 (5 bases). Germline values: CDR1 LGHNA, CDR2 YNFKEQ. This CDR3 comprises 16 residues. V lost 0 bases, J lost 8 bases, and 14 bases lay in between. The CDR3 coding sequence is TGTGCCAGCAGCCAAGATCAATCCGGGGGGGATTCACCCCTCCACTTT. Protein: CASSQDQSGGDSPLHF.

This chain links TRBV6-6 with TRBJ2-5; D gene uncertain. The germline V gene encodes CDR1 MNHNY and CDR2 SVGAGI (reference sequence). V lost 4 bases and J lost 11, with 26 bases in between. The CDR3 runs 16 residues. DNA of the CDR3: TGTGCCAGCAGTTTCCCTAAAGCGTCCCTCTCCTACAAGCAGTACTTC. It translates to CASSFPKASLSYKQYF.

Remarks on this clonotype: Given a much more abundant clone one base away, this may be a read error. The V call is TRBV20-1, the J call TRBJ2-1, with 11 bases lining up with TRBD2. The ends lost 7 bases at V and 5 bases at J; junction bases unmatched: 7. The germline gives CDR1 DFQATT, CDR2 SNEGSKA (reference sequence). The CDR3 runs 14 residues. The CDR3 protein is CSVGIAGGDNEQFF. For the CDR3, the DNA is TGCAGTGTTGGAATAGCGGGAGGGGACAATGAGCAGTTCTTC.

The sample holds many counts of this clonotype. At one of its ends the junction is not consistent with the germline gene, which may arise from a read error. The chain employs TRBV7-9 and TRBJ2-7; 10 positions match TRBD2. This CDR3 spans 15 amino acids. Germline lookup yields CDR1 SEHNR and CDR2 FQNEAQ (reference sequence). The CDR3 nucleotides read TGTGTCAGCAGCATCCTAGCGGGAGCCTCCTACGAGCAGTACTTC. It yields the protein CVSSILAGASYEQYF.

There are many counts of this clonotype. This sequence joins TRBV29-1 and TRBJ1-2; D is possibly TRBD1 (5 bases). Per the germline V gene, CDR1 is SQVTM and CDR2 is ANQGSEA. The CDR3 runs to 13 residues. V was cut by 6 bases and J by 6 bases, with 17 bases left in between. The CDR3 here is CSVRQQTKDGYTF. The CDR3 nucleotides are TGCAGCGTAAGACAGCAGACGAAGGATGGCTACACCTTC.